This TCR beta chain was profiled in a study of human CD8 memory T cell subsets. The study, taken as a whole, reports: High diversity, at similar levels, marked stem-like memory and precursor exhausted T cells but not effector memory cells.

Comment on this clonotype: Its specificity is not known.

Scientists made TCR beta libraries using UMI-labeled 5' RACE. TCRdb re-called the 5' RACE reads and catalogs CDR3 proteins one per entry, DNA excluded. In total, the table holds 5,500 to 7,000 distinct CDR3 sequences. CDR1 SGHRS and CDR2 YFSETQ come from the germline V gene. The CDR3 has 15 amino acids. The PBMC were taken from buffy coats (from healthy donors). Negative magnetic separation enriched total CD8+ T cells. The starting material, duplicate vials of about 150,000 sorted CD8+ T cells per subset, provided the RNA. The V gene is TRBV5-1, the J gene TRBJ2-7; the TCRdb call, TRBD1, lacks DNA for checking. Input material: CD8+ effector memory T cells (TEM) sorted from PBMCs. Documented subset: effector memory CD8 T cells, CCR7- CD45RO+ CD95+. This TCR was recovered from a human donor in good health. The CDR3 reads CASSLWTGSSYEQYF.